The clone carrying this TCR beta chain has only a few counts. Its antigen is undetermined. The CDR3 totals 16 residues. Between the trimmed V and J ends, which lost 0 bases and 4 bases, there was a span of 13 bases. Germline CDR1 and CDR2: SEHNR and FQNEAQ (reference sequence). The data stem from a study of cytomegalovirus exposure and HLA in healthy donors. Study results and caveats: Later work found that TCR association rates differed between HLA loci; DRB1 had the most and HLA-C the fewest.

The primer mix had 60 Vbeta and 13 Jbeta primers. Original methodology: Among the unique TCR beta chains that a later analysis counted, about 81 million in all, 9.5 million to 12 million were shared. The method was immunoSEQ multiplex PCR; TCRdb's version includes in-frame clones alone and lacks a portion of them. V and J calls and clone size are as listed in that table; D and trimming were resolved from the DNA. The repertoire has around 150,000 clones, approximately 67% of them found once; the top ten carry around 4%. The rearrangement uses TRBV7-9 and TRBJ1-5; D possibly corresponds to TRBD1 (6 bases). Sequenced: PBMCs. The receptor's source is a young woman in good health and CMV-seropositive. The CDR3 sequence: CASSLAGPQGNQPQHF. The CDR3 DNA is TGTGCCAGCAGCTTAGCGGGCCCACAGGGTAATCAGCCCCAGCATTTT.